This TCR beta chain was recorded in a study of blood T cell repertoires in COVID-19. Background on the study: Sources were T cells, B-cell-depleted T cells, or PBMCs; the material itself was cDNA or gDNA.

Sequenced by immunoSEQ multiplex PCR; TCRdb stores in-frame clones only, minus some. The sample contains 350,000 or so clones, about 83% of which appear only once. Per germline, CDR1 KGHSH and CDR2 LQKENI. This CDR3 spans 13 amino acids. Trimming removed 1 base from V and 6 bases from J, with 9 bases in between. The sample was peripheral blood. This TCR derives from a young man with active or convalescent COVID-19. The J gene is TRBJ1-1, the V gene TRBV18; D is unclear. The CDR3 here is CASSPRLTAEAFF. CDR3 sequence (DNA): TGTGCCAGCTCACCACGCCTAACAGCTGAAGCTTTCTTT. The variable domain in full, with the rest retrieved from reference TRBV18 and TRBJ1-1, is NAGVMQNPRHLVRRRGQEARLRCSPMKGHSHVYWYRQLPEEGLKFMVYLQKENIIDESGMPKERFSAEFPKEGPSILRIQQVVRGDSAAYFCASSPRLTAEAFFGQGTRLTVV.